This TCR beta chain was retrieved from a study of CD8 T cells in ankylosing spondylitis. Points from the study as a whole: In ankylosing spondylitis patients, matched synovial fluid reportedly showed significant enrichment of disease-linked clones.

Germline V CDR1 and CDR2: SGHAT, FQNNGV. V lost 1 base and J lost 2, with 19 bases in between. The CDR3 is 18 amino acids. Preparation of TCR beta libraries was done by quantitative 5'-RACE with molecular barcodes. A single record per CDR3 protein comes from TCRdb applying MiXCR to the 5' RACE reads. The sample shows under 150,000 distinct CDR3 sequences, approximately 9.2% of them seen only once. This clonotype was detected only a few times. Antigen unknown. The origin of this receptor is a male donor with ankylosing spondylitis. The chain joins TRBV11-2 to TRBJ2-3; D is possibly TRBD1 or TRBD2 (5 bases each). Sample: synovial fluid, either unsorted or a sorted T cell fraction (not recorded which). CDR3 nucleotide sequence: TGTGCCAGCAGCTTAGGGTTTGGGGGTTTAAAAATCACAGATACGCAGTATTTT. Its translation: CASSLGFGGLKITDTQYF.